This TCR beta chain emerged from a study of a mutant IDH1 vaccine in newly diagnosed glioma. Libraries were prepared by immunoSEQ multiplex PCR; TCRdb keeps only in-frame clonotypes and omits some of them. Of under 35,000 clones listed, around 90% are singletons. The time point: week 11, during vaccination. Doses comprised 300 ug of mutant IDH1 20-mer peptide each, plus topical imiquimod. Between the trimmed V and J ends, which lost 0 bases and 6 bases, there was a span of 11 bases. From germline, CDR1 is LGHNA and CDR2 YSLEER. The CDR3 extends over 15 amino acids. Points on this clone: Its matching antigen is unknown.

Here the sequenced sample was PBMCs, taken from a glioma patient whose treatment included an IDH1 peptide vaccine. The receptor comes from a man aged 18 to 35 with glioma. The V call is TRBV4-3, the J call TRBJ2-2; D gene unclear. CDR3: CASSQDHSHAGELFF. CDR3 sequence (DNA): TGCGCCAGCAGCCAAGATCACAGTCACGCCGGGGAGCTGTTTTTT.